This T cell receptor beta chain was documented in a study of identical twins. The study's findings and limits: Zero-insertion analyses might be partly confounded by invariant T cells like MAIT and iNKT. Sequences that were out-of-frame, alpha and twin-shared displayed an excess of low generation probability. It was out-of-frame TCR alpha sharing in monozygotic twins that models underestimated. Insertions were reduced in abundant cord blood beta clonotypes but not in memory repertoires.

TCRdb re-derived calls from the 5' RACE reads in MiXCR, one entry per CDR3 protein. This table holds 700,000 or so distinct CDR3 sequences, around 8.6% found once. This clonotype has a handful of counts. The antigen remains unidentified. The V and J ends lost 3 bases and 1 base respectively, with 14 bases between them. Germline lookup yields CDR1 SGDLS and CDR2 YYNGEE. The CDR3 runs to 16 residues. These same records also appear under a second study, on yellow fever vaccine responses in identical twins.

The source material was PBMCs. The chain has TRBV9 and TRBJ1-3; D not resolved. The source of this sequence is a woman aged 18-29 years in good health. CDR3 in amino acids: CASSAGRNPSGNTIYF. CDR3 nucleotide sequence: TGTGCCAGCAGCGCCGGGCGCAACCCATCTGGAAACACCATATATTTT.